The 26 T cell receptor beta chains presented below share a single source sample, sequenced in a study of tumor-infiltrating lymphocytes in primary liver carcinoma. Priming with a constant-region primer yielded TCR beta cDNA from 450 to 600 ng total RNA. What produced the TCR beta libraries was three nested multiplex PCR rounds using slightly modified ARM-PCR. The first two PCR rounds, approximately 10 cycles each, used TRBV1-TRBV30 forward primers and a C-beta reverse primer. TCRdb reanalysed the multiplex PCR reads using MiXCR and keeps one entry per CDR3 protein. The sample lists about 320,000 distinct CDR3 sequences; around 50% were seen once. In addition to blood RNA drawn from unsorted whole blood, germline DNA was extracted. The sample comprised peripheral blood. These receptors were obtained from a woman in her twenties or thirties with primary liver carcinoma and hepatitis B virus infection.

V is TRBV12-3 or TRBV12-4 and J is TRBJ2-1, with TRBD2 matching over 10 bases. J lost 12 bases, V lost 3 bases, and 14 bases had no gene match. The CDR3 extends over 16 amino acids. The CDR3 loop reads CASSFFPSGSGRGQFF. The CDR3, as DNA: TGTGCCAGCAGTTTTTTTCCTAGCGGGAGCGGACGTGGGCAGTTCTTC.

The sample holds many counts of this clonotype. The CDR3 spells CASSYSAGTARETQYF. The CDR3 region has the DNA TGTGCCAGCAGTTACTCCGCCGGTACAGCGAGGGAGACCCAGTACTTC. The gene calls are TRBV6-5 and TRBJ2-5; unclear D gene. V was cut by 0 bases and J by 5 bases, with 16 bases left in between. Germline assignment: CDR1 MNHEY and CDR2 SVGAGI. The CDR3 consists of 16 residues.

About this clonotype: At one end, the junction sequence differs from germline, possibly due to a read error. This chain uses TRBV7-9 with TRBJ2-1; D not certain. Per the germline V gene, CDR1 is SEHNR and CDR2 is FQNEAQ (reference sequence). The CDR3 extends over 17 amino acids. The DNA for the CDR3 is TGTGTCAGCAGCCGAATGGCAGGATCGGTAGTTGGGAATGAGCAGTTCTTC. Translating gives CVSSRMAGSVVGNEQFF.

The chain uses TRBV5-6 and TRBJ2-1; no reliable D call. Germline V lookup: CDR1 SGHDT, CDR2 YYEEEE. Trimming cost V 2 bases and J 8 bases, with 5 bases left between them. The CDR3 sequence is 11 residues long. The CDR3 DNA follows: TGTGCCAGCAGCTTTGAGCATGAGCAGTTCTTC. Its translation is CASSFEHEQFF. Complete variable domain (other parts from reference TRBV5-6 and TRBJ2-1): DAGVTQSPTHLIKTRGQQVTLRCSPKSGHDTVSWYQQALGQGPQFIFQYYEEEERQRGNFPDRFSGHQFPNYSSELNVNALLLGDSALYLCASSFEHEQFFGPGTRLTVL.

This clonotype has a single count. A much larger clone is a single base away; this may be a read error. The chain joins TRBV4-1 to TRBJ1-2; D remains unclear. Germline-derived CDR1 and CDR2 are MGHRA and YSYEKL. There are 15 residues in the CDR3. Trimming cost V 4 bases and J 5 bases, with 17 bases left between them. The CDR3 reads CASSPLGKGKYGYTF. CDR3 DNA sequence: TGCGCCAGCAGCCCCTTGGGGAAAGGGAAGTATGGCTACACCTTC.

The V and J genes are TRBV30 and TRBJ2-5; D is undetermined. V was trimmed by 4 bases and J by 5 bases, leaving 11 bases between them. This CDR3 is built from 12 residues. Germline V gene lookup returns CDR1 GTSNPN and CDR2 SVGIG (reference sequence). The CDR3 spells CAWNIEFETQYF. The CDR3 DNA follows: TGTGCCTGGAACATAGAGTTTGAGACCCAGTACTTC.

This clonotype was counted between two and nine times. The chain carries TRBV6-5 and TRBJ2-5; a weak D match, TRBD2 (7 bases). CDR3 length equals 15 residues. Germline V gene lookup returns CDR1 MNHEY and CDR2 SVGAGI. V dropped 10 bases and J dropped 3 bases, with 21 bases sitting between them. In DNA form, the CDR3 reads TGTGCCACAGGTGGGGGCGGGAGCGGAGAAGAGACCCAGTACTTC. As protein: CATGGGGSGEETQYF.

Notes on this clonotype: The junction departs from the called germline gene at one end, perhaps through a read error. V and J are TRBV6-2 or TRBV6-3 and TRBJ2-1, with 9 bases that match TRBD2. This CDR3 is 15 amino acids long. CDR1 and CDR2 from the germline V gene are MNHEY and SVGEGT. The CDR3 loop reads CASTMIETSGNGQFF. The CDR3 region has the DNA TGTGCCAGCACCATGATCGAGACTAGCGGTAATGGGCAGTTCTTC.

Concerning this clonotype itself: Given a much more abundant clone one base away, this may be a read error. V and J are TRBV4-2 and TRBJ2-6; possible D gene TRBD2, 6 bases. Looked up from germline, CDR1 is LGHNA and CDR2 is YNFKEQ. This CDR3 spans 20 amino acids. CDR3 loop: CARSQRTGTGRRSGANVLTF. CDR3 coding DNA: TGTGCCAGGAGCCAAAGAACCGGGACTGGGAGGCGTTCTGGGGCCAACGTCCTGACTTTC.

The rearrangement links TRBV28 to TRBJ2-1, with D possibly matching TRBD1 (6 bases). Germline CDR1 MDHEN, CDR2 SYDVKM. Between the trimmed V and J ends, which lost 6 bases and 4 bases, there was a span of 16 bases. The CDR3 has 15 amino acids. The CDR3, as DNA: TGTGCCAGCAGCAGAGACAGGAGATCGTACAATGAGCAGTTCTTC. Translating gives CASSRDRRSYNEQFF.

As regards this clonotype: A read error may produce the germline difference seen at one junction end. The chain uses TRBV14 and TRBJ2-1, with 12 bases identical to TRBD2. The CDR3 runs 15 residues. The germline CDR1 and CDR2 sequences are SGHDN and FVKESK. In DNA, the CDR3 is TGTGCCAGCACCCGGGGACTAGCGGGTTACAATGAGCAGCTCTTC. It translates to CASTRGLAGYNEQLF.

This clonotype was recorded at least ten times. The gene calls are TRBV29-1 and TRBJ1-1, with a weak D call TRBD1 (6 bases). The V gene lost 7 bases and the J gene lost 4 bases, with 19 bases spanning the gap. The CDR3 totals 14 residues. CDR1 is SQVTM and CDR2 is ANQGSEA in the germline V gene. The CDR3 nucleotides are TGCAGCGCCAACTTAGGGGGGCAGGGCACTGAAGCTTTCTTT. Translation: CSANLGGQGTEAFF.

J is TRBJ2-3 and V is TRBV7-9; 7 bases are shared with TRBD1. The junction had 10 bases not matched to a gene; V was cut back by 5 bases and J by 2 bases. Germline V gene data show CDR1 as SEHNR and CDR2 as FQNEAQ (reference sequence). The length of the CDR3 is 16 residues. The CDR3 sequence is CASSPRQGRDTDTQYF. CDR3 DNA sequence: TGTGCCAGCAGCCCGCGACAGGGAAGGGACACAGATACGCAGTATTTT.

This chain connects TRBV6-2 or TRBV6-3 to TRBJ1-1; TRBD1 matches at 7 bases. V trimming: 4 bases; J trimming: 5 bases; junction bases outside the gene matches: 10. The CDR3 has 15 amino acids. Germline loops: CDR1 MNHEY, CDR2 SVGEGT. DNA for the CDR3: TGTGCCAGCAGTTCGCCCCCCAGGGGGAAGACTGAAGCTTTCTTT. As protein: CASSSPPRGKTEAFF.

This clonotype was seen only a few times. The chain employs TRBV6-5 and TRBJ1-5, with 8 bases lining up with TRBD1. The germline V gene has CDR1 MNHEY and CDR2 SVGAGI. The CDR3 has 14 amino acids. V shed 10 bases and J 5 bases; nucleotides not matched to a gene: 10. CDR3 region: CATRQGYDYQPQHF. The CDR3 DNA reads as TGTGCCACTCGACAGGGGTATGACTATCAGCCCCAGCATTTT.

The genes are TRBV19 and TRBJ2-2, with D possibly called TRBD1 or TRBD2 (6 bases each). The ends were cut back, 3 bases at V and 0 bases at J, with 14 bases in the middle. Germline assignment: CDR1 LNHDA and CDR2 SQIVND (reference sequence). This CDR3 comprises 17 residues. The CDR3 loop reads CASSMRGDPANTGELFF. CDR3 nucleotides: TGTGCCAGTAGTATGAGGGGGGACCCCGCGAACACCGGGGAGCTGTTTTTT.

This clonotype showed up many times. The chain uses TRBV6-2 or TRBV6-3 and TRBJ2-5, with 10 nucleotides matching TRBD1. This CDR3 spans 15 amino acids. V was pared by 6 bases and J by 2 bases, with 6 bases of the junction left unmatched. The germline CDR1 and CDR2 sequences are MNHEY and SVGEGT. CDR3 coding DNA: TGTGCCAGCAGCTGGGGACAGGGGAAACAAGAGACCCAGTACTTC. This sequence encodes CASSWGQGKQETQYF.

Comments on this clonotype: The germline gene is not matched at one end of the junction; a read error may be the cause. The chain links TRBV11-2 to TRBJ2-6; 12 bases align to TRBD2. CDR3 length equals 18 residues. The germline V gene has CDR1 SGHAT and CDR2 FQNNGV. This chain's CDR3 is CVSSTRLAGDSGANVLTF. Here the CDR3 DNA reads TGTGTCAGCAGTACCCGACTAGCGGGAGATTCCGGGGCCAACGTCCTGACATTC.

This chain joins TRBV14 and TRBJ1-1; weak D call: TRBD1 (5 bases). The CDR3 contains 14 residues. Per germline, CDR1 SGHDN and CDR2 FVKESK. Trimming pared 6 bases from V and 6 bases from J, leaving 17 bases between. The CDR3: CASRRAGSYAEAFF. CDR3 sequence (DNA): TGTGCCAGCAGACGGGCAGGGAGTTATGCTGAAGCTTTCTTT.

CDR3 bases: TGTGCCAGCAGCGTCCATTGGGCGAGAAATGAGCAGTTCTTC. It is translated as CASSVHWARNEQFF. The rearrangement links TRBV9 to TRBJ2-1; D gene ambiguous. Trimming left V 2 bases short and J 7 bases short, with 13 bases between. Germline values: CDR1 SGDLS, CDR2 YYNGEE. This CDR3 has 14 residues.

At least ten counts were recorded for this clonotype. This chain joins TRBV7-8 and TRBJ1-2; D unresolved. CDR1 and CDR2 from the germline V gene are SGHVS and FQNEAQ. The CDR3 covers 12 residues. V lost 4 bases and J 7 bases, leaving 10 bases between the germline ends. The CDR3 reads CASSYDRTGYTF. In DNA form, the CDR3 reads TGTGCCAGCAGCTATGATCGGACTGGCTACACCTTC. The entire variable domain, with the rest obtained from reference TRBV7-8 and TRBJ1-2, is as follows: GAGVSQSPRYKVAKRGQDVALRCDPISGHVSLFWYQQALGQGPEFLTYFQNEAQLDKSGLPSDRFFAERPEGSVSTLKIQRTQQEDSAVYLCASSYDRTGYTFGSGTRLTVV.

The chain carries TRBV6-6 and TRBJ2-3; D is possibly TRBD2 (7 bases). Germline CDR1 reads MNHNY; CDR2 reads SVGAGI (reference sequence). This CDR3 has 18 residues. Trimming pared 7 bases from V and 3 bases from J, leaving 26 bases between. The CDR3 nucleotides read TGTGCCAGCACCTGGAGTTGGGAGGGGGAGCTCAGTACAGATACGCAGTATTTT. Translated: CASTWSWEGELSTDTQYF.

This chain connects TRBV7-9 to TRBJ1-2; perhaps TRBD1 as D (6 bases). CDR1 SEHNR and CDR2 FQNEAQ come from the germline V gene (reference sequence). V lost 8 bases and J lost 2, with 12 bases in between. The CDR3 is 13 residues long. The DNA of the CDR3 is TGTGCCAGCGTGTGGACAGTCAACTATGGCTACACCTTC. Its translation: CASVWTVNYGYTF.

Notes on this clonotype: The CDR3 does not close with the conserved phenylalanine or tryptophan, likely indicating a read error. This chain uses TRBV11-2 with TRBJ2-7; a weak D match, TRBD1 (6 bases). CDR3 length: 14 amino acids. Looked up from germline, CDR1 is SGHAT and CDR2 is FQNNGV. As DNA, the CDR3 is TGTGCAAGCAGCTTGGACAGAGGGTCTTACGAGCAGTACTAC. This encodes CASSLDRGSYEQYY.

Comment on this clonotype: One base away lies a much larger clone, so this may be a sequencing read error. The rearrangement joins TRBV29-1 to TRBJ1-4, with 7 bases that match TRBD1. The CDR3 loop spans 14 amino acids. CDR1 and CDR2 from the germline V gene are SQVTM and ANQGSEA. The J segment lost 7 bases and the V segment lost 8 bases, leaving 13 bases of the junction unmatched. The CDR3 protein is CSTPSDRDGEKLFF. As DNA, the CDR3 is TGCAGCACTCCATCTGACAGGGATGGTGAAAAACTGTTTTTT.

Points on this clonotype: Being one base from a much bigger clone, this may be a read error. The chain uses TRBV10-3 and TRBJ2-7; TRBD1 agrees at 8 bases. This CDR3 comprises 14 residues. V shed 6 bases, J shed 5 bases, and the junction held 9 bases outside the gene matches. Germline CDR1 reads ENHRY; CDR2 reads SYGVKD. DNA of the CDR3: TGTGCCATCAGCCGGACAGGGCGCAGAGACGAGCAGTACTTC. This translates into CAISRTGRRDEQYF.